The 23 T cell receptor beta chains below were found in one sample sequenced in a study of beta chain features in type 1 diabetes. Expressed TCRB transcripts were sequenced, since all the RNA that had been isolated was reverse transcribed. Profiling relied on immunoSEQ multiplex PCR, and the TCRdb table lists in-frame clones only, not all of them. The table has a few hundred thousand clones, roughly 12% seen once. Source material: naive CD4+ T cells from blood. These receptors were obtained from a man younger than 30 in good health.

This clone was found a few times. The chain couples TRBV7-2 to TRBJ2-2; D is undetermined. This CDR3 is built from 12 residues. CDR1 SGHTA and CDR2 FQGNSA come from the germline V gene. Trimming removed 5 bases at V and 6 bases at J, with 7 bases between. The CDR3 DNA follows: TGTGCCAGCAGCCCCTTTCCCGGGGAGCTGTTTTTT. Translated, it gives CASSPFPGELFF.

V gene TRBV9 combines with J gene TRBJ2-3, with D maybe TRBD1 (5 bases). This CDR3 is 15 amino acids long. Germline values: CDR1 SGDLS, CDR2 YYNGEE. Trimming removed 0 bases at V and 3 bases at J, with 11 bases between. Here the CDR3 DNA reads TGTGCCAGCAGCGTAGCAGGGTTGAGGACAGATACGCAGTATTTT. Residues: CASSVAGLRTDTQYF.

CDR3 residues: CASSPRGGNTEAFF. The CDR3, as DNA: TGTGCCAGCAGTCCCCGCGGGGGGAACACTGAAGCTTTCTTT. V and J are TRBV28 and TRBJ1-1, with D maybe TRBD1 (5 bases). Trimming shortened V by 5 bases and J by 1 base, and 11 bases separated the two germline ends. The CDR3 has 14 residues. Germline V gene data show CDR1 as MDHEN and CDR2 as SYDVKM.

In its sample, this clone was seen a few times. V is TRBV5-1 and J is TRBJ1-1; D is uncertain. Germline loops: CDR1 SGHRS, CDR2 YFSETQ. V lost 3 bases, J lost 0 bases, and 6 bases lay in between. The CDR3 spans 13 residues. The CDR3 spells CASSWTLNTEAFF. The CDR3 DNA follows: TGCGCCAGCAGCTGGACTCTGAACACTGAAGCTTTCTTT.

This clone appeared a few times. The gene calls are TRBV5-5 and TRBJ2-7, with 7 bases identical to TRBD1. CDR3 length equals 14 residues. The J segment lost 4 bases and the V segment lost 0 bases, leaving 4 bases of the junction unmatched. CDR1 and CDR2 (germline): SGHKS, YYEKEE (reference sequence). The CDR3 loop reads CASSLEQGPYEQYF. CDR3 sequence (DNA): TGTGCCAGCAGCTTGGAACAGGGGCCGTACGAGCAGTACTTC. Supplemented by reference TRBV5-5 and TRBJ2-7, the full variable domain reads DAGVTQSPTHLIKTRGQQVTLRCSPISGHKSVSWYQQVLGQGPQFIFQYYEKEERGRGNFPDRFSARQFPNYSSELNVNALLLGDSALYLCASSLEQGPYEQYFGPGTRLTVT.

CDR3 DNA: TGTGCCACCAGCAGAGATCTCGCCAGGAAAAACACTGAAGCTTTCTTT. This gives the protein CATSRDLARKNTEAFF. The rearrangement joins TRBV15 to TRBJ1-1, with D hard to call. V shed 0 bases and J shed 2 bases, with 13 bases lying between them. Looked up from germline, CDR1 is LNHNV and CDR2 is YYDKDF (reference sequence). The CDR3 loop spans 16 amino acids.

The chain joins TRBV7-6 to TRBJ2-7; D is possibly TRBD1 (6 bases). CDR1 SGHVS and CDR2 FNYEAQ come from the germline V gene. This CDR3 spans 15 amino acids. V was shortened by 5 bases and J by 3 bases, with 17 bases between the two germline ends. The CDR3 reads CASSARPGHLYEQYF. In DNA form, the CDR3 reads TGTGCCAGCAGCGCCCGGCCGGGACACCTCTACGAGCAGTACTTC.

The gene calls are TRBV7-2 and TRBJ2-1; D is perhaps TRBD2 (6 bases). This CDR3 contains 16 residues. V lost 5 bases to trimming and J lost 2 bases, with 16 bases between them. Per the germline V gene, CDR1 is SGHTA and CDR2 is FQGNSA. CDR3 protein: CASSGWWEAAYNEQFF. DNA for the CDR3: TGTGCCAGCAGCGGATGGTGGGAGGCGGCCTACAATGAGCAGTTCTTC.

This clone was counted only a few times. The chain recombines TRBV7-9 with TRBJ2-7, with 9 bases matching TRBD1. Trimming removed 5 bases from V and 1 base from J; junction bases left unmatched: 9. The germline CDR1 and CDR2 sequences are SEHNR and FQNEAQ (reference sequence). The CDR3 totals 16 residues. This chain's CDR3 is CASSKPGQGTSYEQYF. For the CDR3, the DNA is TGTGCCAGCAGCAAGCCGGGACAGGGAACATCCTACGAGCAGTACTTC.

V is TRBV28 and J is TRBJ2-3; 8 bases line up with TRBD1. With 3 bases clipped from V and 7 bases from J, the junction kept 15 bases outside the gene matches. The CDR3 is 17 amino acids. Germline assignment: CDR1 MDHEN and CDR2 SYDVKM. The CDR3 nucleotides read TGTGCCAGCAGTTTCGAGAGACAGGGGCCGGTTAAATATACGCAGTATTTT. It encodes CASSFERQGPVKYTQYF.

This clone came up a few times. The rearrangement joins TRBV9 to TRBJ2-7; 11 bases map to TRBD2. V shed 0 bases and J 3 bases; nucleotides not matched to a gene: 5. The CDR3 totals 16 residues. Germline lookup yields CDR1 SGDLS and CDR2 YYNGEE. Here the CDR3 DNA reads TGTGCCAGCAGCGTAGAGGCTAGCGGGGGGTTCTACGAGCAGTACTTC. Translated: CASSVEASGGFYEQYF.

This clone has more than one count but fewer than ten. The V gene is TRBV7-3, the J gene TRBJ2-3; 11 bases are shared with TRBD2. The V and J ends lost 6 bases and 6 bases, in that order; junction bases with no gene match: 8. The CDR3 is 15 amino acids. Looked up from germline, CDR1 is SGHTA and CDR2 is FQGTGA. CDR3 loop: CASSRVAGGPDTQYF. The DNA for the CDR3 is TGTGCCAGCAGTCGAGTAGCGGGAGGGCCGGATACGCAGTATTTT.

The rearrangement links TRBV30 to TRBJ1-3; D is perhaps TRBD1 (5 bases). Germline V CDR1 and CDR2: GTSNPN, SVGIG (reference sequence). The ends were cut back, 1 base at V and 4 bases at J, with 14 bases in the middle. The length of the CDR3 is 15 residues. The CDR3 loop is CAWSALGASGNTIYF. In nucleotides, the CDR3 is TGTGCCTGGAGTGCTCTTGGGGCTTCGGGAAACACCATATATTTT.

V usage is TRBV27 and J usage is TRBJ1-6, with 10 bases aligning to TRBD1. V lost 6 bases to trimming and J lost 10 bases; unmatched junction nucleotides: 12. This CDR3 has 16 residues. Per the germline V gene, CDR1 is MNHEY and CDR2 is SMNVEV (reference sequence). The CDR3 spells CASRPGQGIQNSPLHF. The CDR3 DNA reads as TGTGCCAGCAGGCCGGGACAGGGGATTCAGAACTCACCCCTCCACTTT.

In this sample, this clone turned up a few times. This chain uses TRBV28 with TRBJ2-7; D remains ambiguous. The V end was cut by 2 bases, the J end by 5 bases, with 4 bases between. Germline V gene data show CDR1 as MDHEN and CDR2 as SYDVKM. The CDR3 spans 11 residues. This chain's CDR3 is CASSLAHEQYF. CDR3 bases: TGTGCCAGCAGTTTAGCGCACGAGCAGTACTTC.

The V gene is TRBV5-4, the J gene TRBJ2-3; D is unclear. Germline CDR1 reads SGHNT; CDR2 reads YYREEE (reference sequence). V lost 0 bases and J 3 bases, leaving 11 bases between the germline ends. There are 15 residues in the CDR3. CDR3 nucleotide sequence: TGTGCCAGCAGCTTGGGCACAGCATCGACAGATACGCAGTATTTT. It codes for CASSLGTASTDTQYF.

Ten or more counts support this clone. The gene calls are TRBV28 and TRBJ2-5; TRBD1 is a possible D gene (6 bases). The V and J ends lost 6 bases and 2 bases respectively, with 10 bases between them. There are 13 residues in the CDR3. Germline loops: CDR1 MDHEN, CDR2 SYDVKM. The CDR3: CASSRGEQETQYF. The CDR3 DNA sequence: TGTGCCAGCAGCAGGGGTGAACAAGAGACCCAGTACTTC.

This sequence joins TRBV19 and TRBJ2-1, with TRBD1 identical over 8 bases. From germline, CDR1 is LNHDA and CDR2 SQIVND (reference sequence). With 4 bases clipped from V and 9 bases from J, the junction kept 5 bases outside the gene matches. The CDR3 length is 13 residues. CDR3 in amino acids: CASSTRTGFEQFF. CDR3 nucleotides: TGTGCCAGTAGTACTCGGACAGGGTTTGAGCAGTTCTTC.

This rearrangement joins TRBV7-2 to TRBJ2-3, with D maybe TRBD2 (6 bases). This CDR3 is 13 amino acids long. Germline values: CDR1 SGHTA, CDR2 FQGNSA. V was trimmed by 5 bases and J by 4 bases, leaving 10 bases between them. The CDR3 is CASSVPGADTQYF. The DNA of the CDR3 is TGTGCCAGCAGCGTTCCGGGGGCAGATACGCAGTATTTT. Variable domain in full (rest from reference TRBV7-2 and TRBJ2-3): GAGVSQSPSNKVTEKGKDVELRCDPISGHTALYWYRQSLGQGLEFLIYFQGNSAPDKSGLPSDRFSAERTGGSVSTLTIQRTQQEDSAVYLCASSVPGADTQYFGPGTRLTVL.

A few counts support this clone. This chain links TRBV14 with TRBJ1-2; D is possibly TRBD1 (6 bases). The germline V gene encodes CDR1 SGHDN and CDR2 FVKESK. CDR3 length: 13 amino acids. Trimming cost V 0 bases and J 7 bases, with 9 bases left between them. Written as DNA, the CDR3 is TGTGCCAGCAGCCAAGATACAGGGTTTGGCTACACCTTC. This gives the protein CASSQDTGFGYTF.

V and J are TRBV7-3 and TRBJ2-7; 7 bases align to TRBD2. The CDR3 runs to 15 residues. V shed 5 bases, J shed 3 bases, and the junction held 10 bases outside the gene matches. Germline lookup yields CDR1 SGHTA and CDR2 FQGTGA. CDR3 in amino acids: CASSQGGASGYEQYF. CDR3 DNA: TGTGCCAGCAGCCAGGGCGGGGCTAGCGGCTACGAGCAGTACTTC.

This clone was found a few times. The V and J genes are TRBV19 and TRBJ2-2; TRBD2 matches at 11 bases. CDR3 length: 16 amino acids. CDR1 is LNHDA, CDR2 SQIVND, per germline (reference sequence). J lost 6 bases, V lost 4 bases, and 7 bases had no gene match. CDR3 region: CASSRRLAGRAGELFF. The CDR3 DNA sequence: TGTGCCAGTAGTAGACGACTAGCGGGGAGGGCCGGGGAGCTGTTTTTT. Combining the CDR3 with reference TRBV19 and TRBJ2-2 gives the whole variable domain DGGITQSPKYLFRKEGQNVTLSCEQNLNHDAMYWYRQDPGQGLRLIYYSQIVNDFQKGDIAEGYSVSREKKESFPLTVTSAQKNPTAFYLCASSRRLAGRAGELFFGEGSRLTVL.

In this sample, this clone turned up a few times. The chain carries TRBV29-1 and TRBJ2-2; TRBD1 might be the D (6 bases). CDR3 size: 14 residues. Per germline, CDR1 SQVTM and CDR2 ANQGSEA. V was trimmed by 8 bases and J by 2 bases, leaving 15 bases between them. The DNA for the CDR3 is TGCAGCACCCTGACAGGACCCAACACCGGGGAGCTGTTTTTT. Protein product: CSTLTGPNTGELFF.